This entry features one TCR beta chain sequence. Its specificity is unknown. The length of the CDR3 is 15 residues. Germline V gives CDR1 SGHTA, CDR2 FQGNSA. V shed 2 bases and J shed 2 bases, with 12 bases lying between them. These data belong to a study of CD8+ T cells in alopecia areata. Study information: For the treated group, dosing was oral tofacitinib at 5 to 10 mg twice daily.

RNA, once extracted, was reverse transcribed into cDNA for use as the sequencing template. Repertoires were generated with immunoSEQ multiplex PCR, while TCRdb's copy carries only in-frame clones and drops some. The repertoire holds hundreds of thousands of clones, with approximately 60% as singletons. Treatment of the sample: oral pan-JAK inhibitor, 5-10 mg twice daily. Lesional scalp tissue (obtained by punch biopsy) and peripheral blood were collected from alopecia areata patients. Notes on the study in general: Lesional tissue from the scalp (especially in alopecia totalis/universalis) showed higher clonality than normal scalp. Many expanded lesional clones stayed in scalp and blood while on tofacitinib.

The source was CD4+ T cells sorted from blood, collected between weeks 51 and 52, from a patient treated with tofacitinib. The chain joins TRBV7-2 to TRBJ1-1; D is unclear. This clonotype was sampled from a human donor with alopecia areata. The CDR3 reads CASSLRLGTNTEAFF. CDR3 bases: TGTGCCAGCAGCTTAAGGTTAGGCACAAACACTGAAGCTTTCTTT.